This T cell receptor beta chain comes out of a study of T cell changes during pregnancy in multiple sclerosis. Here immunoSEQ multiplex PCR was the method, and the copy in TCRdb shows in-frame clones only, minus some. The sample yields about 110,000 clones, about 90% seen once. The germline V gene encodes CDR1 LNHNV and CDR2 YYDKDF (reference sequence). CDR3 length: 13 residues. Trimming removed 5 bases from V and 3 bases from J, with 9 bases in between. The source of this sequence is a female donor with multiple sclerosis, enrolled in a pregnancy study. The source material was peripheral blood, sampled in the third trimester of pregnancy. The J gene is TRBJ2-3, the V gene TRBV15; the D gene is possibly TRBD1 (7 bases). This chain's CDR3 is CATSPGGTDTQYF. CDR3 in DNA: TGTGCCACCAGCCCAGGGGGGACAGATACGCAGTATTTT.